The entry below describes one TCR beta chain. Its target is not known. The sample belongs to a study of T cell responses to AZD1222 COVID-19 vaccine. Study background: Pooled samples include second doses given at about 4 or 12 weeks.

General study results and limits: Clonal diversity was possibly underestimated; the donors were predominantly white British and more often female. Mapped onto spike, vaccine-associated CD4 TCRs spanned it and were dominant at 160-218 and 743-854. Baseline serology detected seropositivity in only 5 or 6 AZD1222 recipients.

This table comes from immunoSEQ multiplex PCR, and its TCRdb copy is limited to in-frame clones, with some not included. The sample has 110,000 to 150,000 clones; more than 85% are singletons. The source is an adult in good health. The sequences come from peripheral blood, collected on day 0 of AZD1222 vaccination.

As DNA, the CDR3 is TGTGCCAGCAGTTTAACCCGCTCGACAGGGTTGGGCTACACCTTC. This translates into CASSLTRSTGLGYTF. J is TRBJ1-2 and V is TRBV27; the match to TRBD1 covers 7 bases. After removal of 2 bases from V and 8 bases from J, the junction contained 11 bases not matched to a gene. Germline CDR1 is MNHEY and CDR2 is SMNVEV (reference sequence). The CDR3 is 15 amino acids.